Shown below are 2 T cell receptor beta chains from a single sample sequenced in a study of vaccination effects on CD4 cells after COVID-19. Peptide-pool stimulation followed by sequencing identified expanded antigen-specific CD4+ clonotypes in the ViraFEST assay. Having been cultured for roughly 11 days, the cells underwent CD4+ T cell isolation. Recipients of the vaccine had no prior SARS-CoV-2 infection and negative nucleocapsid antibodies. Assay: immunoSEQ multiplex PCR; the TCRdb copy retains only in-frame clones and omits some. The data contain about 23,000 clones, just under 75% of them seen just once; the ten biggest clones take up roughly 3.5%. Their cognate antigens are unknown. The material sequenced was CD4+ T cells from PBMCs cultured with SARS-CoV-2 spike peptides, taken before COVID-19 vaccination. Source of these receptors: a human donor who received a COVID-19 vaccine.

CDR3 nucleotides: TGTGCCAGCAACCTAGGGGATGCCCCCCTCCACTTT. It is translated as CASNLGDAPLHF. V usage is TRBV12-3 or TRBV12-4 and J usage is TRBJ1-6; D possibly corresponds to TRBD1 (5 bases). The CDR3 has 12 residues. Trimming shortened V by 7 bases and J by 13 bases, and 14 bases separated the two germline ends.

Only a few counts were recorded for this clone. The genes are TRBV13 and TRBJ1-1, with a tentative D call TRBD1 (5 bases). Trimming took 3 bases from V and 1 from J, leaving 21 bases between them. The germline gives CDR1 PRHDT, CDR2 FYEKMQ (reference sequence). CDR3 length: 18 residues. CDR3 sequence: CASSFFLTGPAKNTEAFF. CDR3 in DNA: TGTGCCAGCAGCTTTTTCTTAACAGGTCCGGCCAAGAACACTGAAGCTTTCTTT.